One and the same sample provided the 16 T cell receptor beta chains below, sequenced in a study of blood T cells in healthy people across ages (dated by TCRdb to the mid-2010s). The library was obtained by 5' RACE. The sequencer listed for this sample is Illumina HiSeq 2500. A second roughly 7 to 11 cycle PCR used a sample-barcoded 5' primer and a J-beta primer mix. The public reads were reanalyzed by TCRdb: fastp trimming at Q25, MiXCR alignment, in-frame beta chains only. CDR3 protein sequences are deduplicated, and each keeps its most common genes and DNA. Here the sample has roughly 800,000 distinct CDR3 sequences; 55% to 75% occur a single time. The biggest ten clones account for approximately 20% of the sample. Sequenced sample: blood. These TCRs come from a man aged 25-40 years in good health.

CDR3 region: CASSITTGDTQYF. In DNA, the CDR3 is TGTGCCAGCAGTATTACAACAGGGGATACGCAGTATTTT. V usage is TRBV12-3 or TRBV12-4 and J usage is TRBJ2-3; possible D gene TRBD1, 6 bases. The CDR3 covers 13 residues. V dropped 5 bases and J dropped 6 bases, with 12 bases sitting between them.

DNA for the CDR3: TGCGCCAGCAGCAACTTGGGCATACAGGTCTATCGGTTAAATGAGCAGTTCTTC. Translation gives CASSNLGIQVYRLNEQFF. The V call is TRBV5-1, the J call TRBJ2-1, with D perhaps matching TRBD1 (5 bases). Trimming removed 4 bases at V and 7 bases at J, with 27 bases between. The CDR3 covers 18 residues. In germline, CDR1 is SGHRS, CDR2 YFSETQ. The whole variable domain, remainder taken from reference TRBV5-1 and TRBJ2-1, is KAGVTQTPRYLIKTRGQQVTLSCSPISGHRSVSWYQQTPGQGLQFLFEYFSETQRNKGNFPGRFSGRQFSNSRSEMNVSTLELGDSALYLCASSNLGIQVYRLNEQFFGPGTRLTVL.

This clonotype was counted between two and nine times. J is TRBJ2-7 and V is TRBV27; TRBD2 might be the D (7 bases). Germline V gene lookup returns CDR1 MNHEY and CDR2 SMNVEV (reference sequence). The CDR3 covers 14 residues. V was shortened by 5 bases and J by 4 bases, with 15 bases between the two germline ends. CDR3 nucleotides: TGTGCCAGCAGTCGAACAGGGACTACTTACGAGCAGTACTTC. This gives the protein CASSRTGTTYEQYF.

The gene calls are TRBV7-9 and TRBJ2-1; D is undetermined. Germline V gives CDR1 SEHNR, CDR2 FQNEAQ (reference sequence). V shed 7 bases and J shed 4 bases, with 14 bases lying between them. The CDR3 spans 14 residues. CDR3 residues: CASILEKKYNEQFF. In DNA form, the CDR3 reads TGTGCCAGCATCCTAGAGAAGAAGTACAATGAGCAGTTCTTC.

The CDR3 DNA reads as TGCAGTGCCATAGACCTAGCGGGAGATTGGTACAATGAGCAGTTCTTC. It yields the protein CSAIDLAGDWYNEQFF. The rearrangement uses TRBV20-1 and TRBJ2-1; the match to TRBD2 covers 10 bases. CDR3 length: 16 residues. Losses at the gene ends were 6 bases for V and 4 bases for J; bases not matched to a gene: 12. Germline loops: CDR1 DFQATT, CDR2 SNEGSKA (reference sequence).

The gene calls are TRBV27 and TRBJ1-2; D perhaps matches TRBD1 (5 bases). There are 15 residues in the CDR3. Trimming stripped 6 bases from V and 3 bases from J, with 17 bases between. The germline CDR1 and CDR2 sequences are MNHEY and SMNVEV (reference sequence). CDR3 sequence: CASRPGTGPYYGYTF. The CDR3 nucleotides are TGTGCCAGCAGACCCGGGACGGGACCTTACTATGGCTACACCTTC.

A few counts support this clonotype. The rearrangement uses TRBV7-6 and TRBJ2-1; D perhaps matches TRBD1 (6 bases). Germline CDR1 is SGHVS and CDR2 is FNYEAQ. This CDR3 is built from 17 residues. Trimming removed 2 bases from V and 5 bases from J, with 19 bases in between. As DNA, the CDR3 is TGTGCCAGCAGCTTACGTACATGGGGGCCCGGAGACAATGAGCAGTTCTTC. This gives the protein CASSLRTWGPGDNEQFF.

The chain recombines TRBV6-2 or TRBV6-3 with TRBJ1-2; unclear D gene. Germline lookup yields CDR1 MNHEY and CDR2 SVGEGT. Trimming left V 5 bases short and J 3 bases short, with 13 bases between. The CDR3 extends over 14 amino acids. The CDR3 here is CASSTRRAYYGYTF. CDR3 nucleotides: TGTGCCAGCAGTACTAGACGGGCATACTATGGCTACACCTTC.

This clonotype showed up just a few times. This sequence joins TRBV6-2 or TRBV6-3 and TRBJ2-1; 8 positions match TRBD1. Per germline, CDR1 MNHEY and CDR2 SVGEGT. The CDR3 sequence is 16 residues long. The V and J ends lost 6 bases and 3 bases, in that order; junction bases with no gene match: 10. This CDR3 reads CASSLRRGTGYNEQFF. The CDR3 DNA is TGTGCCAGCAGCCTACGGAGGGGGACAGGCTACAATGAGCAGTTCTTC.

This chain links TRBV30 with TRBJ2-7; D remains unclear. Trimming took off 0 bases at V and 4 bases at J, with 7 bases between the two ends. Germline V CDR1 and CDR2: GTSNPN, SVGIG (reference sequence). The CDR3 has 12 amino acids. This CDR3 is CAWSVTSYEQYF. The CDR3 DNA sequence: TGTGCCTGGAGTGTGACTTCATACGAGCAGTACTTC.

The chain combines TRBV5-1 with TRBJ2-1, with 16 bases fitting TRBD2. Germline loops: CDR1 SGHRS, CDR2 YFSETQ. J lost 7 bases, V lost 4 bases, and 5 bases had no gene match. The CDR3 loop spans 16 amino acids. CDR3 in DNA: TGCGCCAGCAGCGGGACTAGCGGGGGGGCTAGGAATGAGCAGTTCTTC. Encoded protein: CASSGTSGGARNEQFF.

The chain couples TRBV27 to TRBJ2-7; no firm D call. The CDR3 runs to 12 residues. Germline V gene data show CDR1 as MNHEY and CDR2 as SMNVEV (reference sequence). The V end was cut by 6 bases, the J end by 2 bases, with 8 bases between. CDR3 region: CASRDKPYEQYF. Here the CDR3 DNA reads TGTGCCAGCAGAGACAAACCCTACGAGCAGTACTTC.

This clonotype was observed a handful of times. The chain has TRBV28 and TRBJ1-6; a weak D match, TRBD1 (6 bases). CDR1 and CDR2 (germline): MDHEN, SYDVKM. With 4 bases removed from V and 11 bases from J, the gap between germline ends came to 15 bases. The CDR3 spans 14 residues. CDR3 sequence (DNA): TGTGCCAGCAGTTCGAACAGGGACGCTGCACCCCTCCACTTT. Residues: CASSSNRDAAPLHF.

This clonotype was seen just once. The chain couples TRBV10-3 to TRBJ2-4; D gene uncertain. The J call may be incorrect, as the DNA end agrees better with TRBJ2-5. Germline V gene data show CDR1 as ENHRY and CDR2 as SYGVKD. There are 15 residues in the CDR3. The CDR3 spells CAISESGSLKETQYF. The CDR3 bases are TGTGCCATCAGTGAGTCGGGCAGTCTTAAAGAGACCCAGTACTTC.

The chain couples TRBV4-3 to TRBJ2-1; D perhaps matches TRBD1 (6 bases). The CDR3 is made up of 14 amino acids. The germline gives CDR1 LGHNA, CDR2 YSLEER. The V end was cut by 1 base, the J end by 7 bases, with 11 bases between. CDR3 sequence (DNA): TGCGCCAGCAGCCAAGTGACAGGAGCTAATGAGCAGTTCTTC. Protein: CASSQVTGANEQFF.

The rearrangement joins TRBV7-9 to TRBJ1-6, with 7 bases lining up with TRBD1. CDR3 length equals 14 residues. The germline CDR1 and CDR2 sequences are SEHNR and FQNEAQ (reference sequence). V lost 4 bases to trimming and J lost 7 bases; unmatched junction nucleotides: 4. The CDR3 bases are TGTGCCAGCAGCTACAGGGGAGCGAATTCACCCCTCCACTTT. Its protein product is CASSYRGANSPLHF.